The clone carrying this TCR beta chain has a single count. This sample was included in a study of blood T cell repertoires in COVID-19. As processed by the authors: By means of reference gene primer amplification, nucleated cell counts were estimated. Using immunoSEQ multiplex PCR, the repertoire was profiled, and TCRdb retains in-frame clones only, with some absent. The V and J calls and clone size were taken over from that table, and D and trimming were inferred from the DNA. The sample lists around 90,000 clones, 80% occurring once. Germline assignment: CDR1 SGHNT and CDR2 YENEEA. J gave up 9 bases and V 5 bases, and 4 bases lay outside the gene matches. The CDR3 extends over 14 amino acids.

The sample taken for sequencing was peripheral blood. The receptor was isolated from a human donor in a cohort sampled during active COVID-19. The rearrangement joins TRBV11-3 to TRBJ2-1, with 13 bases aligning to TRBD2. The CDR3 sequence: CASSPGTSGVEQFF. The CDR3 bases are TGTGCCAGCAGCCCAGGGACTAGCGGGGTTGAGCAGTTCTTC. The full variable domain, in which reference TRBV11-3 and TRBJ2-1 provide the parts outside the CDR3, is EAGVVQSPRYKIIEKKQPVAFWCNPISGHNTLYWYLQNLGQGPELLIRYENEEAVDDSQLPKDRFSAERLKGVDSTLKIQPAELGDSAVYLCASSPGTSGVEQFFGPGTRLTVL.